Sequencing of this TCR beta chain was carried out in a study of shared T cell receptors in the human thymus (dated by TCRdb to the early 2020s). For the study in its entirety: The study examined how the human thymus generates shared, self-reactive T-cell receptor alpha chains.

Receptor libraries were prepared by the immunoSEQ multiplex PCR assay. Here the immuneACCESS table is served through TCRdb, limited to in-frame sequences with V and J called. Missing clones are a known gap in these copies; in checked studies unresolved V genes cover under half, and the rest lacks a known reason. This sample is represented by about 730,000 clones; 80% to 90% of them were singletons. The top ten clonotypes cover more than 0.01% of the sample. Sequences SGHRS (CDR1) and YFSETQ (CDR2) are obtained from the germline V gene. Trimming removed 4 bases from V and 0 bases from J, leaving 10 bases between the germline ends. From the cysteine through the phenylalanine, the CDR3 covers 14 amino acids. Here the CDR3 DNA is all that survives: 42 bases in frame from base 1. As for this clone: Its antigen remains undetermined. Base qualities are missing; no much larger clone stands one base away.

Separately, the same data were catalogued under a study of human thymus T cells. That second publication adds: The donors were immunologically healthy infants in Finland who had open corrective cardiac surgery for congenital heart defects. Thymus tissue was collected as surgical resects that were removed during corrective cardiac surgery. V and J gene segment usage appeared biased in both thymic and peripheral blood repertoires. The related research found that thymic TCR repertoires overlapped highly between unrelated individuals. The study described the TCR alpha and beta repertoires in about 8 infant thymus samples and a handful of matching peripheral blood samples. Donor ages ranging from about 6 to 244 days were recorded, and over 5 male and a couple of female infants were included in the cohort. After being mechanically released from the tissue, thymocytes were kept at -70 degrees C in pellets of roughly 9.5-32 million cells. A QIAsymphony instrument was used to extract genomic DNA from frozen cell pellets. The immunoSEQ multiplex PCR assay was used to amplify the TCRB and TCRAD loci from a standardized amount of quality-controlled genomic DNA. The V(D)J region was spanned by amplicons of a length sufficient to cover the CDR3 and to identify V and J genes. The commercial immunoSEQ service was used to sequence amplicons on an Illumina platform. Primer bias and sequencing errors were corrected as previously described, and TCRAD and TCRB definitions were based on the IMGT database. The repertoires were analysed using immunoSEQ Analyzer 3.0 and VDJTools for basic statistics, V/J segment usage, diversity estimates, rarefaction and pairwise overlap. Chao1, ChaoE, Efron-Thisted, Shannon and inverse Simpson indices were used to estimate diversity, which was also estimated on datasets down-sampled to the smallest sample. For repertoire overlap, CDR3 nucleotide sequence, V gene and J gene had to match strictly, and clustering was done by Jaccard-based multidimensional scaling. Thymus samples yielded on average around 800,000 unique TCRB clonotypes, compared with 80,000 to 85,000 from blood samples.

The clonotype comes from a girl less than two years old with a congenital heart defect. Donor details come from another sample of the same person, matched by shared clones. Specimen: thymocytes. The sequence is built from TRBV5-1 and TRBJ2-5, with TRBD1 as a weak D call on 6 bases. The DNA sequence is as follows: TGCGCCAGCAGCACGCACAGGGACCAAGAGACCCAGTACTTC. Its translation reads: CASSTHRDQETQYF. Outside the CDR3, residues come from the reference TRBV5-1 and TRBJ2-5 proteins, so the full variable domain is: KAGVTQTPRYLIKTRGQQVTLSCSPISGHRSVSWYQQTPGQGLQFLFEYFSETQRNKGNFPGRFSGRQFSNSRSEMNVSTLELGDSALYLCASSTHRDQETQYFGPGTRLLVL.